The 32 T cell receptor beta chains below were found in one sample sequenced in a study of blood T cell repertoires in COVID-19. Measured with immunoSEQ multiplex PCR; TCRdb has only the in-frame clones, and not every one. Here the sample spans just over 300,000 clones, 90% being singletons. Sequenced input: PBMCs or T cells enriched from blood (not recorded which). The receptors here all came from a woman aged 18-30 years with acute COVID-19.

The V gene is TRBV3-1 (or the pseudogene TRBV3-2), the J gene TRBJ2-7, with D possibly TRBD2 on 5 matching bases. The CDR3 is made up of 18 amino acids. Germline CDR1 reads LGHDT; CDR2 reads YNNKEL (reference sequence). Trimming took off 1 base at V and 2 bases at J, with 21 bases between the two ends. DNA of the CDR3: TGTGCCAGCAGCCAAGGCCCCGCTCGGCTCACCGGGACCTACGAGCAGTACTTC. This encodes CASSQGPARLTGTYEQYF.

CDR3 amino acids: CASSQMGGSSYEQYF. As DNA, the CDR3 is TGTGCCAGCAGCCAAATGGGCGGGAGCTCCTACGAGCAGTACTTC. This rearrangement joins TRBV3-1 (or the pseudogene TRBV3-2) to TRBJ2-7; TRBD2 matches at 7 bases. CDR1 is LGHDT and CDR2 is YNNKEL in the germline V gene (reference sequence). Unmatched junction bases numbered 4, after V lost 2 bases and J lost 0 bases. CDR3 length equals 15 residues.

This chain connects TRBV6-5 to TRBJ2-3, with D perhaps TRBD2 (6 bases). Germline-derived CDR1 and CDR2 are MNHEY and SVGAGI. This CDR3 has 15 amino acids. V lost 5 bases, J lost 0 bases, and 12 bases lay in between. In nucleotides, the CDR3 is TGTGCCAGCAGTAATCGCGGGACTAGCACAGATACGCAGTATTTT. As protein: CASSNRGTSTDTQYF.

For the CDR3, the DNA is TGTGCCAGCAGCGCAGAAGATAATTCACCCCTCCACTTT. Translated: CASSAEDNSPLHF. This rearrangement joins TRBV4-2 to TRBJ1-6; D is ambiguous. Germline V gene lookup returns CDR1 LGHNA and CDR2 YNFKEQ. Trimming cost V 5 bases and J 5 bases, with 7 bases left between them. This CDR3 comprises 13 residues.

This chain links TRBV11-2 with TRBJ2-7; no clear D. The length of the CDR3 is 13 residues. Looked up from germline, CDR1 is SGHAT and CDR2 is FQNNGV. The germline V and J ends were trimmed by 1 base and 4 bases, with 8 bases remaining between them. The CDR3 coding sequence is TGTGCCAGCAGCTTAGGGCCCCTGTACGAGCAGTACTTC. This sequence encodes CASSLGPLYEQYF.

This clone was picked up one time. The chain joins TRBV28 to TRBJ2-1; the D gene is possibly TRBD1 (6 bases). The CDR3 length is 16 residues. Trimming took 6 bases from V and 3 from J, leaving 18 bases between them. In germline, CDR1 is MDHEN, CDR2 SYDVKM. As DNA, the CDR3 is TGTGCCAGCAGCCCCACTGGACAGTCCATCTACAATGAGCAGTTCTTC. It encodes CASSPTGQSIYNEQFF.

This chain uses TRBV7-9 with TRBJ1-1, with TRBD1 as a possible D gene (5 bases). The CDR3 contains 14 residues. V lost 5 bases and J 1 base, leaving 11 bases between the germline ends. Germline V gives CDR1 SEHNR, CDR2 FQNEAQ (reference sequence). CDR3 DNA: TGTGCCAGCAGCCAAGGGGTTGAGAACACTGAAGCTTTCTTT. Amino acid sequence: CASSQGVENTEAFF.

The gene calls are TRBV2 and TRBJ2-7; TRBD2 is a possible D gene (6 bases). CDR3 length: 13 residues. Trimming left V 10 bases short and J 5 bases short, with 18 bases between. The germline CDR1 and CDR2 sequences are SNHLY and FYNNEI. CDR3 in DNA: TGTGCCAACACCGGGACTTCGGGGAACGAGCAGTACTTC. This encodes CANTGTSGNEQYF. The full variable domain, in which reference TRBV2 and TRBJ2-7 provide the parts outside the CDR3, is EPEVTQTPSHQVTQMGQEVILRCVPISNHLYFYWYRQILGQKVEFLVSFYNNEISEKSEIFDDQFSVERPDGSNFTLKIRSTKLEDSAMYFCANTGTSGNEQYFGPGTRLTVT.

The chain couples TRBV9 to TRBJ1-4, with 9 bases matching TRBD1. Germline assignment: CDR1 SGDLS and CDR2 YYNGEE. Losses at the gene ends were 4 bases for V and 4 bases for J; bases not matched to a gene: 5. CDR3 length: 15 residues. The CDR3 DNA reads TGTGCCAGCAGCTCTCCGGGACAGGGTAATGAAAAACTGTTTTTT. It codes for CASSSPGQGNEKLFF.

The CDR3 loop reads CASSRGSSDPVGEQYF. CDR3 nucleotide sequence: TGTGCCAGCAGCAGGGGTTCTAGCGACCCGGTGGGCGAGCAGTACTTC. The chain couples TRBV7-6 to TRBJ2-7, with D maybe TRBD2 (6 bases). Germline CDR1 and CDR2: SGHVS and FNYEAQ. V lost 5 bases to trimming and J lost 6 bases, with 23 bases between them. CDR3 size: 16 residues.

The rearrangement joins TRBV19 to TRBJ1-1; possible D gene TRBD1, 6 bases. Germline lookup yields CDR1 LNHDA and CDR2 SQIVND (reference sequence). Deletions cut 9 bases from V and 1 base from J, with 9 bases between. CDR3 size: 12 residues. CDR3: CASGQQNTEAFF. CDR3 in DNA: TGTGCCAGCGGACAGCAGAACACTGAAGCTTTCTTT.

V and J are TRBV5-6 and TRBJ1-2; no definite D call. Deletions cut 6 bases from V and 0 bases from J, with 9 bases between. CDR1 and CDR2 (germline): SGHDT, YYEEEE. CDR3 length: 13 residues. The CDR3 here is CASIGGSNYGYTF. The CDR3 nucleotides are TGTGCCAGCATAGGCGGCTCTAACTATGGCTACACCTTC.

The genes are TRBV9 and TRBJ2-5, with D possibly matching TRBD2 (6 bases). This CDR3 region has 13 residues. Germline-derived CDR1 and CDR2 are SGDLS and YYNGEE. Trimming shortened V by 0 bases and J by 6 bases, and 9 bases separated the two germline ends. CDR3 sequence: CASSVARGKTQYF. The DNA of the CDR3 is TGTGCCAGCAGCGTAGCTCGGGGGAAGACCCAGTACTTC.

The gene calls are TRBV28 and TRBJ1-3, with 10 bases matching TRBD1. The length of the CDR3 is 14 residues. The junction had 10 bases not matched to a gene; V was cut back by 3 bases and J by 14 bases. The germline CDR1 and CDR2 sequences are MDHEN and SYDVKM. In DNA form, the CDR3 reads TGTGCCAGCAGTTTGCAGACAGGGGGCCTTGCCGTATATTTT. This encodes CASSLQTGGLAVYF. Looking up the rest from reference TRBV28 and TRBJ1-3 gives the full variable domain: DVKVTQSSRYLVKRTGEKVFLECVQDMDHENMFWYRQDPGLGLRLIYFSYDVKMKEKGDIPEGYSVSREKKERFSLILESASTNQTSMYLCASSLQTGGLAVYFGEGSWLTVV.

This chain uses TRBV19 with TRBJ1-4, with TRBD1 identical over 9 bases. Unmatched junction bases numbered 6, after V lost 5 bases and J lost 8 bases. The length of the CDR3 is 14 residues. The germline CDR1 and CDR2 sequences are LNHDA and SQIVND (reference sequence). CDR3 coding DNA: TGTGCCAGTAGTGTTACAGGGGGCAAAGAAAAACTGTTTTTT. This codes for CASSVTGGKEKLFF.

The chain recombines TRBV6-5 with TRBJ1-5; D call uncertain. The CDR3 runs 11 residues. CDR1 is MNHEY, CDR2 SVGAGI, per germline. Trimming took off 4 bases at V and 9 bases at J, with 7 bases between the two ends. CDR3 region: CASSSGLPQHF. CDR3 sequence (DNA): TGTGCCAGCAGTTCCGGTCTGCCCCAGCATTTT.

The chain combines TRBV7-9 with TRBJ2-1; 8 bases line up with TRBD1. Germline-derived CDR1 and CDR2 are SEHNR and FQNEAQ (reference sequence). The CDR3 spans 14 residues. V lost 3 bases to trimming and J lost 7 bases; unmatched junction nucleotides: 5. The DNA of the CDR3 is TGTGCCAGCAGCTTCGGGACAGGTCCTAATGAGCAGTTCTTC. This translates into CASSFGTGPNEQFF. Looking up the rest from reference TRBV7-9 and TRBJ2-1 gives the full variable domain: DTGVSQNPRHKITKRGQNVTFRCDPISEHNRLYWYRQTLGQGPEFLTYFQNEAQLEKSRLLSDRFSAERPKGSFSTLEIQRTEQGDSAMYLCASSFGTGPNEQFFGPGTRLTVL.

This rearrangement joins TRBV29-1 to TRBJ2-1; the match to TRBD2 covers 14 bases. V gave up 6 bases and J gave up 1 base; unmatched junction bases: 8. Looked up from germline, CDR1 is SQVTM and CDR2 is ANQGSEA. The CDR3 totals 17 residues. The CDR3, as DNA: TGCAGCGTCGAGGGACTAGCGGGAGTTAAGTCCTACAATGAGCAGTTCTTC. Residues: CSVEGLAGVKSYNEQFF.

The chain carries TRBV30 and TRBJ2-2; the D gene is possibly TRBD2 (5 bases). This CDR3 has 13 amino acids. Germline V gene lookup returns CDR1 GTSNPN and CDR2 SVGIG (reference sequence). Trimming pared 0 bases from V and 4 bases from J, leaving 6 bases between. The CDR3 DNA reads TGTGCCTGGAGTGTACGGGGCACCGGGGAGCTGTTTTTT. Encoded protein: CAWSVRGTGELFF.

The rearrangement uses TRBV5-4 and TRBJ1-2; D ambiguous. From germline, CDR1 is SGHNT and CDR2 YYREEE (reference sequence). The CDR3 totals 15 residues. The ends were cut back, 4 bases at V and 7 bases at J, with 20 bases in the middle. The CDR3 here is CASSPPGVVATGYTF. The CDR3 nucleotides read TGTGCCAGCAGCCCACCCGGGGTTGTAGCGACTGGCTACACCTTC.

As for this clone: This sample also contains other DNA sequences that code for the same CDR3. The rearrangement links TRBV29-1 to TRBJ2-7; tentatively, D is TRBD2 (6 bases). The ends were cut back, 3 bases at V and 2 bases at J, with 8 bases in the middle. The CDR3 covers 12 residues. CDR1 and CDR2 (germline): SQVTM, ANQGSEA. CDR3 DNA sequence: TGCAGCGTTGAGGCGGGAACCTACGAGCAGTACTTC. Its protein product is CSVEAGTYEQYF.

The V and J genes are TRBV9 and TRBJ1-5; tentative D call: TRBD1 (5 bases). The V and J ends lost 7 bases and 9 bases respectively, with 17 bases between them. There are 13 residues in the CDR3. CDR1 and CDR2 (germline): SGDLS, YYNGEE. In DNA form, the CDR3 reads TGTGCCAGCGGAGGGGACGTGTACTCGCCCCAGCATTTT. This codes for CASGGDVYSPQHF.

This clone has a single count. The J gene is TRBJ1-4, the V gene TRBV28; D is perhaps TRBD1 (6 bases). V dropped 7 bases and J dropped 0 bases, with 15 bases sitting between them. Germline-derived CDR1 and CDR2 are MDHEN and SYDVKM. CDR3 length: 16 amino acids. The CDR3 sequence is CASIGGGTATNEKLFF. CDR3 DNA sequence: TGTGCCAGCATAGGGGGGGGGACTGCAACTAATGAAAAACTGTTTTTT.

The rearrangement links TRBV7-8 to TRBJ2-5; D call uncertain. Germline CDR1 and CDR2: SGHVS and FQNEAQ. Trimming left V 6 bases short and J 1 base short, with 15 bases between. The CDR3 is made up of 15 amino acids. CDR3 DNA sequence: TGTGCCAGCAGTCCGGGTATCGGTGTCCAAGAGACCCAGTACTTC. Amino acid sequence: CASSPGIGVQETQYF.

J is TRBJ2-7 and V is TRBV2; D might be TRBD1 (7 bases). There are 14 residues in the CDR3. The germline V and J ends were trimmed by 7 bases and 3 bases, with 16 bases remaining between them. Germline CDR1 reads SNHLY; CDR2 reads FYNNEI. The CDR3 sequence: CASKNRGGSYEQYF. In DNA form, the CDR3 reads TGTGCCAGCAAGAACAGGGGAGGTAGCTACGAGCAGTACTTC.

The chain has TRBV24-1 and TRBJ2-2; TRBD1 matches 8 bases. The V gene's germline CDR1 is KGHDR and CDR2 SFDVKD. Trimming took 5 bases from V and 4 from J; bases not matched to a gene: 5. This CDR3 region has 15 residues. The CDR3 nucleotides read TGTGCCACCAGTGGCTGGACAGGGCCCACCGGGGAGCTGTTTTTT. Its protein is CATSGWTGPTGELFF.

The chain is built from TRBV28 and TRBJ2-2; 11 bases agree with TRBD2. CDR1 is MDHEN and CDR2 is SYDVKM in the germline V gene. With 1 base clipped from V and 7 bases from J, the junction kept 5 bases outside the gene matches. The CDR3 runs 16 residues. The CDR3 DNA reads TGTGCCAGCAGTTTATTAGCGGGAGGGCCGATCGGGGAGCTGTTTTTT. It codes for CASSLLAGGPIGELFF.

The chain carries TRBV10-3 and TRBJ2-1, with 13 positions matching TRBD2. Germline CDR1 ENHRY, CDR2 SYGVKD. V lost 9 bases, J lost 1 base, and 6 bases stayed unmatched. This CDR3 region has 16 residues. The CDR3: CAIRTSGRGSYNEQFF. CDR3 nucleotides: TGTGCCATTAGGACTAGCGGGAGAGGATCCTACAATGAGCAGTTCTTC.

The rearrangement joins TRBV3-1 (or the pseudogene TRBV3-2) to TRBJ1-4; possible D gene TRBD1, 5 bases. V gave up 6 bases and J gave up 8 bases, with 19 bases separating them. Per germline, CDR1 LGHDT and CDR2 YNNKEL (reference sequence). The CDR3 spans 15 residues. The CDR3 region is CASSPSEGLGEKLFF. The CDR3 coding sequence is TGTGCCAGCAGTCCCTCCGAGGGACTGGGAGAAAAACTGTTTTTT.

The chain couples TRBV2 to TRBJ2-2; 8 bases are a match to TRBD1. The V and J ends lost 4 bases and 3 bases, in that order; junction bases with no gene match: 4. CDR1 and CDR2 from the germline V gene are SNHLY and FYNNEI. CDR3 length equals 15 residues. Here the CDR3 reads CASSVEQGDTGELFF. CDR3 sequence (DNA): TGTGCCAGCAGTGTTGAACAGGGGGACACCGGGGAGCTGTTTTTT.

The rearrangement joins TRBV5-1 to TRBJ1-1; tentatively, D is TRBD1 (5 bases). Germline CDR1 SGHRS, CDR2 YFSETQ. V was clipped by 5 bases and J by 6 bases, with 14 bases between them. CDR3 length: 13 residues. DNA for the CDR3: TGCGCCAGCAGTGTTCAGGGTCGGGCTGAAGCTTTCTTT. Its translation is CASSVQGRAEAFF.

V and J are TRBV2 and TRBJ1-5, with D possibly matching TRBD1 (5 bases). The ends were cut back, 8 bases at V and 0 bases at J, with 8 bases in the middle. Germline-derived CDR1 and CDR2 are SNHLY and FYNNEI. The CDR3 extends over 13 amino acids. CDR3 sequence: CASLRDSNQPQHF. CDR3 DNA: TGTGCCAGCCTCAGGGATAGCAATCAGCCCCAGCATTTT.